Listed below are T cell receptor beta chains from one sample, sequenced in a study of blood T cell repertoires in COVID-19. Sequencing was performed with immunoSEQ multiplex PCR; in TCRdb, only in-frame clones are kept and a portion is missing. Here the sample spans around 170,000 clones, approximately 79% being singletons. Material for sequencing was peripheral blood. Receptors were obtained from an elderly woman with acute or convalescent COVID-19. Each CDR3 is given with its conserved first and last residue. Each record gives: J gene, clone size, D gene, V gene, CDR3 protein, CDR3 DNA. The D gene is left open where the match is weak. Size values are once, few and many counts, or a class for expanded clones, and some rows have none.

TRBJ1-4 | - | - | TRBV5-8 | CASSLFTSSRRGEKLFF | TGTGCCAGCAGCTTGTTTACATCGTCCCGCAGAGGCGAAAAACTGTTTTTT
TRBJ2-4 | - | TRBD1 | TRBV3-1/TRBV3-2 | CASSQGQGWNIQYF | TGTGCCAGCAGCCAAGGACAGGGTTGGAACATTCAGTACTTC
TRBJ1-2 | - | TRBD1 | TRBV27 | CASSRTGNDYGYTF | TGTGCCAGCAGCAGGACAGGGAATGATTATGGCTACACCTTC
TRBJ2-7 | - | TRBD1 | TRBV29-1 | CSVGPGQGSYEQYF | TGCAGCGTCGGACCGGGACAGGGTTCCTACGAGCAGTACTTC
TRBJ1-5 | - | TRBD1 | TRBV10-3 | CAIQGGRNQPQHF | TGTGCCATCCAAGGGGGCCGAAATCAGCCCCAGCATTTT
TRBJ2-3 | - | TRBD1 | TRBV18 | CASSSLQGRTQYF | TGTGCCAGCTCCTCCTTACAGGGGCGTACGCAGTATTTT
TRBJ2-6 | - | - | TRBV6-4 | CASSEGAAGANVLTF | TGTGCCAGCAGTGAAGGAGCAGCAGGGGCCAACGTCCTGACTTTC
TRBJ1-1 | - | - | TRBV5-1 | CASSIGVLKGRNTEAFF | TGCGCCAGCAGCATTGGGGTTCTTAAGGGGCGGAACACTGAAGCTTTCTTT
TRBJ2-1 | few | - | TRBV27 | CASTSSPYNEQFF | TGTGCCAGCACCTCGAGTCCGTACAATGAGCAGTTCTTC
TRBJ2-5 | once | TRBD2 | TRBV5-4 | CASSFGTREETQYF | TGTGCCAGCAGCTTCGGGACTAGAGAAGAGACCCAGTACTTC
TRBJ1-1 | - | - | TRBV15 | CATRTRQNTEAFF | TGTGCCACCAGAACCAGACAGAACACTGAAGCTTTCTTT
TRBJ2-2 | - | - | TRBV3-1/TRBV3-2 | CASSQTYSYTGELFF | TGTGCCAGCAGCCAAACTTACTCCTACACCGGGGAGCTGTTTTTT
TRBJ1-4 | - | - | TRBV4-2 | CASSQVQGSAVGEKLFF | TGTGCCAGCAGCCAAGTTCAGGGCTCGGCGGTGGGTGAAAAACTGTTTTTT
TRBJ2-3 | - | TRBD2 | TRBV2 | CASSLLRLAGADTQYF | TGTGCCAGCAGTTTACTAAGACTAGCGGGAGCCGATACGCAGTATTTT
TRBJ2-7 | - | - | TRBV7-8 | CASSLGGVTDEQYF | TGTGCCAGCAGCTTAGGGGGGGTTACGGACGAGCAGTACTTC
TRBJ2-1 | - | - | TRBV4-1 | CASSQDFVSPFYNEQFF | TGCGCCAGCAGCCAAGACTTCGTGTCCCCGTTTTACAATGAGCAGTTCTTC
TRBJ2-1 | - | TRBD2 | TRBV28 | CASSLSSGTYNEQFF | TGTGCCAGCAGTTTATCTAGCGGAACTTACAATGAGCAGTTCTTC
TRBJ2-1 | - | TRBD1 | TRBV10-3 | CAISIQGPVPGSRHNEQFF | TGTGCCATTTCAATACAGGGGCCCGTACCGGGGAGTCGCCACAATGAGCAGTTCTTC
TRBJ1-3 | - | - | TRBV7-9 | CASSLRTATSNSGNTIYF | TGTGCCAGCAGCTTAAGGACAGCGACGAGTAACTCTGGAAACACCATATATTTT
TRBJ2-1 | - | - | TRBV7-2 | CASSFGRLDVVNEQFF | TGTGCCAGCAGCTTCGGGAGACTAGACGTAGTCAATGAGCAGTTCTTC
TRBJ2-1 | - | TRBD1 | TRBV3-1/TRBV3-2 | CASSSGTGVYNEQFF | TGTGCCAGCAGCTCCGGGACAGGGGTTTACAATGAGCAGTTCTTC
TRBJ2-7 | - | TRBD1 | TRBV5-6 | CASSLFGTDWHEQYF | TGTGCCAGCAGCTTGTTCGGGACAGATTGGCACGAGCAGTACTTC
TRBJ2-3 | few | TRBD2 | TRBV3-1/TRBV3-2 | CASSAVAGADTQYF | TGTGCCAGCAGCGCAGTTGCGGGAGCAGATACGCAGTATTTT
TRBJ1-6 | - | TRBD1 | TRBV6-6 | CASSRDRGLNSPLHF | TGTGCCAGCAGCCGGGACAGGGGGTTGAATTCACCCCTCCACTTT
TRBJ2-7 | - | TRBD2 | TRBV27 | CASSLLAGGYEQYF | TGTGCCAGCAGTTTACTCGCGGGAGGCTACGAGCAGTACTTC
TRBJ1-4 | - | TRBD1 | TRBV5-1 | CASSLAVGQGGEKLFF | TGCGCCAGCAGCTTGGCCGTAGGACAGGGTGGTGAAAAACTGTTTTTT
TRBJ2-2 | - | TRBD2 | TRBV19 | CASESGRDTGELFF | TGTGCCAGTGAAAGCGGGAGGGACACCGGGGAGCTGTTTTTT
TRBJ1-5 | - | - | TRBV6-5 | CASSQRRHQPQHF | TGTGCCAGCAGTCAGAGGAGGCATCAGCCCCAGCATTTT
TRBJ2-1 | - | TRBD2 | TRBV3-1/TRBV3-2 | CASSQRKLAGIGYNEQFF | TGTGCCAGCAGCCAGAGGAAACTAGCGGGAATCGGGTACAATGAGCAGTTCTTC
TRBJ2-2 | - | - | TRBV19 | CASSMREGELFF | TGTGCCAGTAGTATGAGGGAAGGGGAGCTGTTTTTT
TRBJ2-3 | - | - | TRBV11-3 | CASSLGLSNSEGQYF | TGTGCCAGCAGCTTAGGACTCTCCAATTCGGAGGGGCAGTATTTT
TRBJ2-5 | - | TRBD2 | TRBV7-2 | CASSSLAGGGTQYF | TGTGCCAGCAGCTCACTAGCGGGAGGGGGGACCCAGTACTTC
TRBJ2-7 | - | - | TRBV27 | CASSPWRASYEQYF | TGTGCCAGCAGCCCCTGGAGGGCGTCCTACGAGCAGTACTTC
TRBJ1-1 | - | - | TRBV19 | CASSQGLATEAFF | TGTGCCAGTAGTCAGGGGTTGGCCACTGAAGCTTTCTTT
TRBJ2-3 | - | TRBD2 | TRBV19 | CASTRGESTDTQYF | TGTGCCAGTACCCGGGGGGAGAGCACAGATACGCAGTATTTT
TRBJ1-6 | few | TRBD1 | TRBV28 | CASSLVGDRVTPLHF | TGTGCCAGCAGTCTAGTTGGGGACAGGGTGACACCCCTCCACTTT
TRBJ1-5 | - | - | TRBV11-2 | CASSYDQNAGQPQHF | TGTGCCAGCAGCTACGATCAGAACGCGGGTCAGCCCCAGCATTTT
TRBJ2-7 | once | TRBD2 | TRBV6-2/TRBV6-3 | CASSYSRGGGSTEQYF | TGTGCCAGCAGTTACTCGAGGGGTGGCGGGAGTACCGAGCAGTACTTC
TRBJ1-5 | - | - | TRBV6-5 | CASVNYLDQPQHF | TGTGCCAGTGTTAACTATCTGGATCAGCCCCAGCATTTT
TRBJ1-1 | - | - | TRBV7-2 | CASSLYSPHTEAFF | TGTGCCAGCAGCTTATACAGCCCCCACACTGAAGCTTTCTTT
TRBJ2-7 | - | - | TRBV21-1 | CASSKRFSDRNEQYF | TGTGCCAGCAGCAAACGGTTCTCGGACAGGAACGAGCAGTACTTC
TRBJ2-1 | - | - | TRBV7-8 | CASSSYRETWFF | TGTGCCAGCAGCTCGTACAGGGAGACTTGGTTCTTC